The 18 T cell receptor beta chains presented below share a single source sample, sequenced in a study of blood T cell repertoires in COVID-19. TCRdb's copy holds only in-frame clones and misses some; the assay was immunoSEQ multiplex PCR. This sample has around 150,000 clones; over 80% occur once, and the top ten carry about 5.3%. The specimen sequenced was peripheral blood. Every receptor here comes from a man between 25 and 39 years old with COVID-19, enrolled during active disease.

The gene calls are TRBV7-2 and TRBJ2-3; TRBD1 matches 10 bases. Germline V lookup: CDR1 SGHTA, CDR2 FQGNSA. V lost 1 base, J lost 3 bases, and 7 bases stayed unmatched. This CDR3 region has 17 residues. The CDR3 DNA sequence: TGTGCCAGCAGCTTAGGTTGGACAGGGGGAATGACAGATACGCAGTATTTT. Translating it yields CASSLGWTGGMTDTQYF.

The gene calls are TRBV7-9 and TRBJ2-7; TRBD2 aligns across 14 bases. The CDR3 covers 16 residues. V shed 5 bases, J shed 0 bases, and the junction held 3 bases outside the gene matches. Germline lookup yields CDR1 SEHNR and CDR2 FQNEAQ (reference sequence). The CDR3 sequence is CASSLGTSGGSYEQYF. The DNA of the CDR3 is TGTGCCAGCAGCCTCGGGACTAGCGGGGGCTCCTACGAGCAGTACTTC.

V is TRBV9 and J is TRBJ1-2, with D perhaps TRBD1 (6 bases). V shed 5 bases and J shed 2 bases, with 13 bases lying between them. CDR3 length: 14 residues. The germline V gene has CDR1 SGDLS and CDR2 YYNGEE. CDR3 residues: CASSPTTGNYGYTF. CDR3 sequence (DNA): TGTGCCAGCAGTCCCACCACAGGGAACTATGGCTACACCTTC.

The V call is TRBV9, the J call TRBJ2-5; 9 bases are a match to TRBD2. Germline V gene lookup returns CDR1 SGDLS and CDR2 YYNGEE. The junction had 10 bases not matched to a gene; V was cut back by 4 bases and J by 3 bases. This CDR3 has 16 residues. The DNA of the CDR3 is TGTGCCAGCAGCTTCTTAGGGACTAGCCCTGAAGAGACCCAGTACTTC. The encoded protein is CASSFLGTSPEETQYF.

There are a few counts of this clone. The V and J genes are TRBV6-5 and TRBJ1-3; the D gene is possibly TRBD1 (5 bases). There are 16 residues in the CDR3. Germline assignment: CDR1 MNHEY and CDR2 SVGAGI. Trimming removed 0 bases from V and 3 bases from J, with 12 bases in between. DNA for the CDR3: TGTGCCAGCAGTTACTCGCAGGGTTGGGGTGGAAACACCATATATTTT. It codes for CASSYSQGWGGNTIYF.

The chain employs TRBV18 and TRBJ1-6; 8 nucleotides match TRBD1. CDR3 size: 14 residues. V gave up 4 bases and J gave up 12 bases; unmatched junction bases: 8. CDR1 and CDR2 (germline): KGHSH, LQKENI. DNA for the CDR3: TGTGCCAGCTCACTACCGGACAGGGTGGAACCCCTCCACTTT. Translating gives CASSLPDRVEPLHF.

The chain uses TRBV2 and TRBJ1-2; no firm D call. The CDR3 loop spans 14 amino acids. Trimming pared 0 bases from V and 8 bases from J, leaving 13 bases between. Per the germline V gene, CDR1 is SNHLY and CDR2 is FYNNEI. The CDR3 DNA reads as TGTGCCAGCAGTGAAGCGGGAGGTTTTGGGGGCTACACCTTC. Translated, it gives CASSEAGGFGGYTF.

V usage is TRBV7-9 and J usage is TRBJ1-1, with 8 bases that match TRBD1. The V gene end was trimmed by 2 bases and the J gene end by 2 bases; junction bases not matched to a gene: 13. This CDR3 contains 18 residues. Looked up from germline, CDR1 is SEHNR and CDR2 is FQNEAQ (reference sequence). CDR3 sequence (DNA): TGTGCCAGCAGCTTATTAAAGGCTCGGACAGGGATCAACACTGAAGCTTTCTTT. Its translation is CASSLLKARTGINTEAFF.

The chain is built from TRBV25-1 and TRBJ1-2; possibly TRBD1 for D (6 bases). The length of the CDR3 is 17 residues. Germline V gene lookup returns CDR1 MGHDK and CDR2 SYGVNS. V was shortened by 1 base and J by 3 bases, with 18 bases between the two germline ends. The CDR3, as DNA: TGTGCCAGCAGTGAATGGGGGTCGGGAACAGGGCACTATGGCTACACCTTC. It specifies CASSEWGSGTGHYGYTF.

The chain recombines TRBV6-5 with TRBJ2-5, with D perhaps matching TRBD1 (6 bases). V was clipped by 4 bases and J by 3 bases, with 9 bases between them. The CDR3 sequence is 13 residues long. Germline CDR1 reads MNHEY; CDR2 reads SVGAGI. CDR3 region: CASSSTGKETQYF. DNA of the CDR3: TGTGCCAGCAGTTCTACAGGGAAAGAGACCCAGTACTTC.

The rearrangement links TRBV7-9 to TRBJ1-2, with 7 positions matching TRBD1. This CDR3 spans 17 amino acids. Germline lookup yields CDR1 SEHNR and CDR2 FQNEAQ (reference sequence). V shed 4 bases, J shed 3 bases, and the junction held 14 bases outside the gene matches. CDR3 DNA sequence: TGTGCCAGCAGCTCGGGACAGACCCTGTCTCTTGACTATGGCTACACCTTC. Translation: CASSSGQTLSLDYGYTF.

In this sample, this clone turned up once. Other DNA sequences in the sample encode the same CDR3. The CDR3 bases are TGTGCCAGCAGCTTTCAGGGTAACACTGAAGCTTTCTTT. Translating it yields CASSFQGNTEAFF. The J gene is TRBJ1-1, the V gene TRBV7-2; D is possibly TRBD1 (5 bases). Trimming left V 3 bases short and J 2 bases short, with 7 bases between. The CDR3 sequence is 13 residues long. The germline V gene has CDR1 SGHTA and CDR2 FQGNSA.

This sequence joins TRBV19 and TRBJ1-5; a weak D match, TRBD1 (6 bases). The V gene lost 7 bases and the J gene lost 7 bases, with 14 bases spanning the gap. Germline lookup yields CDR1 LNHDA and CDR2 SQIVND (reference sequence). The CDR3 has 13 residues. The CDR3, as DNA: TGTGCCAGTACCAACAGGGCTTGGCAGCCCCAGCATTTT. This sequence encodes CASTNRAWQPQHF.

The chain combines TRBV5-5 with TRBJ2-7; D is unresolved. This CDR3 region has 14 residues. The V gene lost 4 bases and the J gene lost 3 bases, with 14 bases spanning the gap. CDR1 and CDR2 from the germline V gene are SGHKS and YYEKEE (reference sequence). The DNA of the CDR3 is TGTGCCAGCAGCCTCTCGGTCCGAAACTACGAGCAGTACTTC. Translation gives CASSLSVRNYEQYF.

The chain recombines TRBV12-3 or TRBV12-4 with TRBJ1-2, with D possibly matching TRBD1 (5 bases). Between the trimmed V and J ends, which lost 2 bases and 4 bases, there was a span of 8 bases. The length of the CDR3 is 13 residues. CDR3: CASSLWGGYGYTF. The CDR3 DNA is TGTGCCAGCAGTTTATGGGGGGGCTATGGCTACACCTTC.

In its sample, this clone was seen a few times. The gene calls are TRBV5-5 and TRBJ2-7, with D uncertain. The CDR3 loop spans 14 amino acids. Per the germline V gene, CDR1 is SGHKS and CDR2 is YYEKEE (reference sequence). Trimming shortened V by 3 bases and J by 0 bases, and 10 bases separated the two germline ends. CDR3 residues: CASSSTVRSYEQYF. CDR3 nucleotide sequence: TGTGCCAGCAGCTCTACTGTACGCTCCTACGAGCAGTACTTC.

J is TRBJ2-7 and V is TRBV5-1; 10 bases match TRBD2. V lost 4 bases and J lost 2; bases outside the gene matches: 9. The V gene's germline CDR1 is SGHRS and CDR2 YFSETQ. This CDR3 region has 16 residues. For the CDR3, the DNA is TGCGCCAGCAGCCCCCCGGGGAGCGGGGGGGCCTACGAGCAGTACTTC. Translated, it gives CASSPPGSGGAYEQYF.

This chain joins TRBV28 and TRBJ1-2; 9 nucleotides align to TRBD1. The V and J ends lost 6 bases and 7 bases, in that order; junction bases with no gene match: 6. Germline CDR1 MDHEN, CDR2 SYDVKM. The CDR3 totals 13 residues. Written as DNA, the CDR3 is TGTGCCAGCAGCCCCCGGGACAGGGTTGGCTACACCTTC. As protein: CASSPRDRVGYTF.